Below are 19 T cell receptor beta chains sequenced from a single sample in a study of early T cells in non-severe SARS-CoV-2 infection. One entry per CDR3 protein results from TCRdb running MiXCR on the 5' RACE reads. The repertoire includes tens of thousands of distinct CDR3 sequences, about 5% of them detected once, and 2.5% to 3% sits in the top ten. The sequencing sample was made of whole blood. The origin of the receptors is an adult who was a healthcare worker with PCR-confirmed SARS-CoV-2 infection or an uninfected control (not recorded which).

This clonotype was picked up many times. The rearrangement joins TRBV11-1 to TRBJ2-1; 8 bases fit TRBD1. The J segment lost 5 bases and the V segment lost 5 bases, leaving 14 bases of the junction unmatched. In germline, CDR1 is SGHAT, CDR2 FQDESV (reference sequence). The CDR3 extends over 17 amino acids. CDR3 protein: CASSPGGSRGHHNEQFF. Written as DNA, the CDR3 is TGTGCCAGCAGCCCCGGCGGGTCCAGGGGGCATCACAATGAGCAGTTCTTC.

The chain links TRBV29-1 to TRBJ2-3; 8 positions agree with TRBD1. Germline V gene data show CDR1 as SQVTM and CDR2 as ANQGSEA. The V segment lost 3 bases and the J segment 4 bases; nucleotides outside the gene matches: 0. The CDR3 spans 12 residues. Here the CDR3 DNA reads TGCAGCGTTGAGACAGGGGCAGATACGCAGTATTTT. It is translated as CSVETGADTQYF.

The genes are TRBV2 and TRBJ1-2; D is perhaps TRBD1 (6 bases). This CDR3 contains 13 residues. Trimming pared 6 bases from V and 8 bases from J, leaving 16 bases between. CDR1 and CDR2 from the germline V gene are SNHLY and FYNNEI. CDR3 loop: CASRDRGLRGYTF. The CDR3 nucleotides are TGTGCCAGCAGAGACCGGGGGCTGAGAGGCTACACCTTC.

V and J are TRBV18 and TRBJ1-1; the match to TRBD1 covers 7 bases. The CDR3 covers 15 residues. Germline-derived CDR1 and CDR2 are KGHSH and LQKENI. J lost 1 base, V lost 8 bases, and 10 bases had no gene match. The chain's CDR3 is CASPPKDRPNTEAFF. The CDR3 DNA follows: TGTGCCAGCCCTCCTAAGGACAGGCCGAACACTGAAGCTTTCTTT.

This clonotype was picked up many times. The rearrangement uses TRBV30 and TRBJ2-3; tentative D call: TRBD1 (5 bases). Germline V CDR1 and CDR2: GTSNPN, SVGIG (reference sequence). There are 16 residues in the CDR3. V was trimmed by 2 bases and J by 0 bases, leaving 15 bases between them. The CDR3 reads CAWSFPGPLSTDTQYF. CDR3 nucleotide sequence: TGTGCCTGGAGTTTTCCAGGGCCACTTAGCACAGATACGCAGTATTTT.

The gene calls are TRBV5-1 and TRBJ2-7; maybe TRBD2 (5 bases). The CDR3 totals 13 residues. Per the germline V gene, CDR1 is SGHRS and CDR2 is YFSETQ. V was shortened by 4 bases and J by 2 bases, with 10 bases between the two germline ends. The CDR3 here is CASSQRTAYEQYF. The CDR3 nucleotides are TGCGCCAGCAGCCAAAGGACTGCCTACGAGCAGTACTTC.

The sample holds many counts of this clonotype. This chain connects TRBV3-1 to TRBJ1-1; D might be TRBD1 (6 bases). Germline CDR1 LGHDT, CDR2 YNNKEL (reference sequence). The CDR3 sequence is 14 residues long. Trimming shortened V by 0 bases and J by 6 bases, and 11 bases separated the two germline ends. CDR3: CASSQEGGSAEAFF. DNA of the CDR3: TGTGCCAGCAGCCAAGAAGGGGGGAGCGCTGAAGCTTTCTTT.

This clonotype was detected many times. The rearrangement joins TRBV28 to TRBJ2-7; D might be TRBD2 (7 bases). Germline V gene data show CDR1 as MDHEN and CDR2 as SYDVKM. Trimming left V 7 bases short and J 2 bases short, with 15 bases between. The CDR3 consists of 14 residues. The CDR3 is CASTWGLAAYEQYF. CDR3 DNA sequence: TGTGCCAGCACCTGGGGGCTAGCGGCCTACGAGCAGTACTTC.

A note on this clonotype: Being one base from a much bigger clone, this may be a read error. This rearrangement joins TRBV19 to TRBJ1-4; 7 bases map to TRBD1. The CDR3 runs 13 residues. Germline trimming cut 7 bases from V and 8 bases from J; bases unmatched to any gene: 7. Germline assignment: CDR1 LNHDA and CDR2 SQIVND (reference sequence). CDR3 amino acids: CASKTGIREKLFF. CDR3 bases: TGTGCCAGTAAGACAGGGATCAGAGAAAAACTGTTTTTT.

This clonotype was found many times. In DNA, the CDR3 is TGCAGTGCTAGAGCCAGCTCGCGGGGGGGCTCCTACAATGAGCAGTTCTTC. Translation: CSARASSRGGSYNEQFF. The rearrangement links TRBV20-1 to TRBJ2-1, with TRBD2 identical over 9 bases. With 1 base clipped from V and 0 bases from J, the junction kept 7 bases outside the gene matches. CDR1 is DFQATT, CDR2 SNEGSKA, per germline (reference sequence). The CDR3 consists of 17 residues.

Within the sample, this clonotype is medium-sized. This chain uses TRBV6-6 with TRBJ2-4; 7 bases match TRBD2. In germline, CDR1 is MNHNY, CDR2 SVGAGI (reference sequence). V shed 5 bases, J shed 1 base, and the junction held 17 bases outside the gene matches. The CDR3 consists of 19 residues. The DNA of the CDR3 is TGTGCCAGCAGTCCCGGGCTGGCGGGGGACGTCGGGGCCAAAAACATTCAGTACTTC. Residues: CASSPGLAGDVGAKNIQYF.

There are many counts of this clonotype. This rearrangement joins TRBV12-3 or TRBV12-4 to TRBJ1-6; D is undetermined. The CDR3 is made up of 13 amino acids. The V gene lost 5 bases and the J gene lost 7 bases, with 9 bases spanning the gap. The CDR3 reads CASSTSGNSPLHF. CDR3 sequence (DNA): TGTGCCAGCAGTACCTCGGGAAATTCACCCCTCCACTTT.

The J gene is TRBJ2-5, the V gene TRBV12-3 or TRBV12-4; perhaps TRBD2 as D (5 bases). The CDR3 has 13 residues. V dropped 5 bases and J dropped 5 bases, with 12 bases sitting between them. The CDR3 loop reads CASSPGRGETQYF. The CDR3 DNA follows: TGTGCCAGCAGTCCCGGCCGAGGGGAGACCCAGTACTTC.

Sample share makes this clonotype medium-sized. This chain uses TRBV5-1 with TRBJ2-1; 9 positions agree with TRBD1. There are 14 residues in the CDR3. Looked up from germline, CDR1 is SGHRS and CDR2 is YFSETQ. The ends lost 4 bases at V and 9 bases at J; junction bases unmatched: 8. CDR3 loop: CASSPGTGRGEQFF. The CDR3 DNA reads as TGCGCCAGCAGCCCCGGGACAGGGCGGGGTGAGCAGTTCTTC.

This clonotype turned up a few times. CDR3 bases: TGTGCCAGCTCACCGGTGCCCGGGACAGGGCCCTCCTACGAGCAGTACTTC. Protein: CASSPVPGTGPSYEQYF. J is TRBJ2-7 and V is TRBV18; 9 bases map to TRBD1. Per germline, CDR1 KGHSH and CDR2 LQKENI. The CDR3 runs 17 residues. V was clipped by 3 bases and J by 0 bases; unmatched bases: 9.

This chain links TRBV21-1 with TRBJ2-7; whether TRBD1, the table's D call, matches the DNA was not checked. TRBV21-1 is a recognized pseudogene. The CDR3 has 15 amino acids. Here the CDR3 reads CASSKAGGSLDEQYF. CDR3 DNA sequence: TGTGCCAGCAGCAAAGCCGGGGGTAGTCTGGACGAGCAGTACTTC.

The V call is TRBV2, the J call TRBJ2-1; D gene uncertain. Trimming shortened V by 0 bases and J by 4 bases, and 13 bases separated the two germline ends. CDR1 and CDR2 (germline): SNHLY, FYNNEI. The CDR3 loop spans 16 amino acids. The DNA for the CDR3 is TGTGCCAGCAGTGAAGCGCACCCGGGCTATTACAATGAGCAGTTCTTC. Amino acid sequence: CASSEAHPGYYNEQFF.

In this sample, this clonotype turned up a few times. The rearrangement uses TRBV2 and TRBJ2-3; 8 bases agree with TRBD2. Trimming took 6 bases from V and 4 from J; bases not matched to a gene: 6. CDR1 and CDR2 (germline): SNHLY, FYNNEI. The CDR3 covers 14 residues. CDR3 DNA: TGTGCCAGCAGCAAGACCGGGGGGGCAGATACGCAGTATTTT. It yields the protein CASSKTGGADTQYF.

This clonotype was seen at least ten times. The chain joins TRBV7-6 to TRBJ1-1; a possible D gene is TRBD1 (6 bases). This CDR3 has 15 amino acids. The V gene's germline CDR1 is SGHVS and CDR2 FNYEAQ. The ends were cut back, 5 bases at V and 4 bases at J, with 17 bases in the middle. The CDR3 DNA reads TGTGCCAGCAGCGGATCGACAGGTTTTGGCACTGAAGCTTTCTTT. This translates into CASSGSTGFGTEAFF.